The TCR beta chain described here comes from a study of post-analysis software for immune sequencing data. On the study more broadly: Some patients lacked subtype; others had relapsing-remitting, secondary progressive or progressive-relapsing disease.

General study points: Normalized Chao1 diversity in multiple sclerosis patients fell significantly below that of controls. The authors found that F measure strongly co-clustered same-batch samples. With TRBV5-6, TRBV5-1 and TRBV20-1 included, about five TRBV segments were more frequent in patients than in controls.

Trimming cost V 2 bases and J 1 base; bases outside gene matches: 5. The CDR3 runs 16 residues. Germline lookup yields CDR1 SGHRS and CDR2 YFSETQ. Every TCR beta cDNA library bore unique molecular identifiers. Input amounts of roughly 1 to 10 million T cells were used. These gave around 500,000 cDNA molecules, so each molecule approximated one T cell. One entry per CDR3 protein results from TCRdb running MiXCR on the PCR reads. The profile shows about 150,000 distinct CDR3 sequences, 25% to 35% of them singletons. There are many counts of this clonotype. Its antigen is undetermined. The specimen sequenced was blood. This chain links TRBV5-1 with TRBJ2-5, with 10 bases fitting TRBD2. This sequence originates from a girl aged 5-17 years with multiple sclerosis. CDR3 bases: TGCGCCAGCAGCTTAACCGGGACTAGCGTCCAAGAGACCCAGTACTTC. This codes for CASSLTGTSVQETQYF.